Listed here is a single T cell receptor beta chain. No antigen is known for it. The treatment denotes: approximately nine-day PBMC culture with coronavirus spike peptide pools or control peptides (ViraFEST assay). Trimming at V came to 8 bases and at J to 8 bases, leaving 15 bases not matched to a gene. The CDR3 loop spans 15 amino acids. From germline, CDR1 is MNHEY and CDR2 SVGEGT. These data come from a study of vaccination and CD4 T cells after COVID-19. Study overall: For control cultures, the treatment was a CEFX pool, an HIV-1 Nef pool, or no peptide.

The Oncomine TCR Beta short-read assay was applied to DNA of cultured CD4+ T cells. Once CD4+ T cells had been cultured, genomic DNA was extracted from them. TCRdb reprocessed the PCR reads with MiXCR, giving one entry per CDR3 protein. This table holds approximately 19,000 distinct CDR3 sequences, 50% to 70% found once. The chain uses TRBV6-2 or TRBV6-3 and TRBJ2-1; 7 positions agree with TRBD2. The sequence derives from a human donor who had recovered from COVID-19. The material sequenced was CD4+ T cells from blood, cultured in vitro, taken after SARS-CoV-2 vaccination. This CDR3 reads CASRSGNDRFYEQFF. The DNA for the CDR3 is TGTGCCAGCCGAAGCGGGAATGATCGCTTCTATGAGCAGTTCTTC.